Shown below are 14 T cell receptor beta chains from a single sample sequenced in a study of blood T cell repertoires in COVID-19. Generated by immunoSEQ multiplex PCR, the TCRdb table keeps only in-frame clones and is missing some. The sample shows a few hundred thousand clones, around 83% of them seen only once. Specimen: PBMCs or T cells enriched from blood (not recorded which). The receptors derive from a woman aged 45-65 years who had recovered from COVID-19.

This rearrangement joins TRBV18 to TRBJ2-7, with 8 bases matching TRBD1. Trimming cost V 2 bases and J 6 bases; bases outside gene matches: 6. Looked up from germline, CDR1 is KGHSH and CDR2 is LQKENI. This CDR3 comprises 14 residues. The CDR3 bases are TGTGCCAGCTCACCATACACAGGGGGTCTCGAGCAGTACTTC. Protein sequence: CASSPYTGGLEQYF.

CDR3 loop: CASSLLGQSLAYEQYF. The CDR3, as DNA: TGTGCCAGCAGCTTACTCGGACAGTCACTAGCCTACGAGCAGTACTTC. J is TRBJ2-7 and V is TRBV5-6, with D perhaps matching TRBD1 (6 bases). Trimming cost V 2 bases and J 2 bases, with 17 bases left between them. This CDR3 spans 16 amino acids. CDR1 and CDR2 (germline): SGHDT, YYEEEE.

In its sample, this clone was seen once. Here the CDR3 DNA reads TGTGCCAGCAGCCAAGTTTTGCGGACAGGATATGGCTACACCTTC. Amino acids: CASSQVLRTGYGYTF. The chain combines TRBV3-1 (or the pseudogene TRBV3-2) with TRBJ1-2; 7 bases fit TRBD1. V shed 1 base and J 5 bases; nucleotides not matched to a gene: 7. Germline CDR1 is LGHDT and CDR2 is YNNKEL (reference sequence). The length of the CDR3 is 15 residues.

The V gene is TRBV9, the J gene TRBJ1-1, with 10 positions matching TRBD1. The J segment lost 5 bases and the V segment lost 2 bases, leaving 3 bases of the junction unmatched. The CDR3 runs to 14 residues. Germline CDR1 is SGDLS and CDR2 is YYNGEE. The CDR3 region is CASSVRQGATEAFF. The CDR3, as DNA: TGTGCCAGCAGCGTTCGACAGGGGGCAACTGAAGCTTTCTTT.

This clone was detected ten times or more. The rearrangement joins TRBV7-2 to TRBJ1-3, with 9 bases fitting TRBD1. Germline values: CDR1 SGHTA, CDR2 FQGNSA. Unmatched junction bases numbered 5, after V lost 5 bases and J lost 3 bases. The length of the CDR3 is 15 residues. CDR3 sequence (DNA): TGTGCCAGCAGCCAGGGGGACAGGGATGGAAACACCATATATTTT. It translates to CASSQGDRDGNTIYF. The full variable domain, completed using reference TRBV7-2 and TRBJ1-3, is GAGVSQSPSNKVTEKGKDVELRCDPISGHTALYWYRQSLGQGLEFLIYFQGNSAPDKSGLPSDRFSAERTGGSVSTLTIQRTQQEDSAVYLCASSQGDRDGNTIYFGEGSWLTVV.

The V and J genes are TRBV19 and TRBJ1-5; the D is unclear. V lost 3 bases and J lost 2, with 11 bases in between. The CDR3 is 15 amino acids. Looked up from germline, CDR1 is LNHDA and CDR2 is SQIVND (reference sequence). CDR3 DNA: TGTGCCAGTAGTATGATGGACGGGGGCAATCAGCCCCAGCATTTT. Translation gives CASSMMDGGNQPQHF.

V is TRBV10-3 and J is TRBJ1-2, with D uncertain. Germline V gene data show CDR1 as ENHRY and CDR2 as SYGVKD. Trimming shortened V by 10 bases and J by 2 bases, and 17 bases separated the two germline ends. The CDR3 consists of 14 residues. The CDR3 is CATQRETRNYGYTF. The DNA for the CDR3 is TGTGCCACCCAAAGAGAGACAAGAAACTATGGCTACACCTTC.

Concerning this clone itself: A junction end diverges from the germline sequence, so it may reflect a read error. V is TRBV5-4 and J is TRBJ1-4; no clear D gene. This CDR3 comprises 15 residues. The germline gives CDR1 SGHNT, CDR2 YYREEE (reference sequence). In nucleotides, the CDR3 is TGTGTCAGCAGCTGGCGGGGAGGAAAAAATGAAAAACTGTTTTTT. Protein sequence: CVSSWRGGKNEKLFF.

The sample holds a few counts of this clone. V is TRBV29-1 and J is TRBJ1-2; TRBD1 is a possible D gene (5 bases). The CDR3 totals 11 residues. Per germline, CDR1 SQVTM and CDR2 ANQGSEA. V lost 4 bases, J lost 11 bases, and 14 bases lay in between. The CDR3 spells CSVVDSQGYTF. In DNA, the CDR3 is TGCAGCGTTGTAGACTCTCAGGGTTACACCTTC.

The chain recombines TRBV2 with TRBJ1-2; D gene unclear. This CDR3 is built from 16 residues. Germline loops: CDR1 SNHLY, CDR2 FYNNEI. The ends were cut back, 3 bases at V and 1 base at J, with 15 bases in the middle. In nucleotides, the CDR3 is TGTGCCAGCAGTGAGCAGGAGGGTGCCCTTAACTATGGCTACACCTTC. This sequence encodes CASSEQEGALNYGYTF.

V and J are TRBV27 and TRBJ2-1; maybe TRBD1 (5 bases). This CDR3 is built from 11 residues. Germline CDR1 reads MNHEY; CDR2 reads SMNVEV (reference sequence). V shed 3 bases and J shed 10 bases, with 7 bases lying between them. CDR3 DNA: TGTGCCAGCAGTTTTCGACAGGAGCAGTTCTTC. Its protein product is CASSFRQEQFF.

This clone was picked up a small number of times. The V and J genes are TRBV7-3 and TRBJ1-6; 7 nucleotides match TRBD1. Germline assignment: CDR1 SGHTA and CDR2 FQGTGA. V shed 1 base, J shed 9 bases, and the junction held 9 bases outside the gene matches. The CDR3 covers 16 residues. This chain's CDR3 is CASSLKGDSNSSPLHF. CDR3 in DNA: TGTGCCAGCAGCTTAAAAGGGGACAGCAATAGTTCACCCCTCCACTTT.

The chain is built from TRBV7-2 and TRBJ2-1; possibly TRBD2 for D (5 bases). The CDR3 runs to 16 residues. V was clipped by 2 bases and J by 0 bases, with 11 bases between them. CDR1 SGHTA and CDR2 FQGNSA come from the germline V gene. The CDR3 spells CASSLLRDGSYNEQFF. CDR3 sequence (DNA): TGTGCCAGCAGCTTACTCCGGGATGGCTCCTACAATGAGCAGTTCTTC.

The chain links TRBV2 to TRBJ1-2; 8 bases match TRBD1. The CDR3 length is 15 residues. V was clipped by 7 bases and J by 0 bases; unmatched bases: 7. Germline assignment: CDR1 SNHLY and CDR2 FYNNEI. The CDR3 coding sequence is TGTGCCAGCACTGGCGGGACAGGAGCTAACTATGGCTACACCTTC. Translation: CASTGGTGANYGYTF.